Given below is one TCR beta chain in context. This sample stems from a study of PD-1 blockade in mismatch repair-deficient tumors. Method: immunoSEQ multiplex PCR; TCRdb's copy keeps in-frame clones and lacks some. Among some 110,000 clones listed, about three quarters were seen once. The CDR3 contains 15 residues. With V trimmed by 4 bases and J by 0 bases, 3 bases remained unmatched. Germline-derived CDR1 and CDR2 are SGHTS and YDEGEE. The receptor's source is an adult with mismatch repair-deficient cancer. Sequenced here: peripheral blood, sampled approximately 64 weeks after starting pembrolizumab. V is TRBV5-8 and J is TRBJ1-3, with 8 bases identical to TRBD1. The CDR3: CASSQGQGSGNTIYF. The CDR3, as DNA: TGTGCCAGCAGCCAAGGACAGGGCTCTGGAAACACCATATATTTT.